The 27 T cell receptor beta chains below were found in one sample sequenced in a study of molecular identifiers for immune sequencing clone quantification. TCRdb passed the PCR reads through MiXCR, listing each CDR3 protein once. The data show around 86,000 distinct CDR3 sequences, roughly 19% seen once. The material sequenced was naive CD8+ T cells from blood, with Jurkat cell RNA spiked in. The subset here: FACS-sorted CD8+CD4-CCR7+CD45RA+ naive T cells. These receptors were taken from a human donor in good health. Some libraries in this study had Jurkat cell RNA spiked in.

This clonotype has at least ten counts. The chain couples TRBV28 to TRBJ1-1; no firm D call. CDR3 length: 11 amino acids. The germline CDR1 and CDR2 sequences are MDHEN and SYDVKM. With 10 bases removed from V and 0 bases from J, the gap between germline ends came to 6 bases. CDR3 protein: CATSLNTEAFF. For the CDR3, the DNA is TGTGCCACCTCGCTGAACACTGAAGCTTTCTTT.

At least ten counts were recorded for this clonotype. The V gene is TRBV19, the J gene TRBJ1-1; D remains ambiguous. The CDR3 contains 13 residues. The V and J ends lost 10 bases and 4 bases respectively, with 16 bases between them. CDR1 LNHDA and CDR2 SQIVND come from the germline V gene (reference sequence). The CDR3 loop is CATRPSRATEAFF. For the CDR3, the DNA is TGTGCCACCCGCCCCAGCCGGGCCACTGAAGCTTTCTTT.

In its sample, this clonotype was seen many times. The chain uses TRBV28 and TRBJ2-3; no clear D gene. Germline-derived CDR1 and CDR2 are MDHEN and SYDVKM. V dropped 7 bases and J dropped 4 bases, with 12 bases sitting between them. This CDR3 is built from 13 residues. DNA for the CDR3: TGTGCCAGCACGGGTAGCCCGTCAGATACGCAGTATTTT. Translated, it gives CASTGSPSDTQYF.

This clonotype came up many times. The chain uses TRBV6-1 and TRBJ2-7, with D unresolved. Germline CDR1 reads MNHNS; CDR2 reads SASEGT. The ends were cut back, 4 bases at V and 5 bases at J, with 9 bases in the middle. The CDR3 extends over 12 amino acids. CDR3 region: CASSVWVHEQYF. The CDR3 DNA reads TGTGCCAGCAGTGTATGGGTCCACGAGCAGTACTTC.

This clonotype has a count of ten or more. The chain joins TRBV7-2 to TRBJ1-4; D might be TRBD1 (6 bases). Per germline, CDR1 SGHTA and CDR2 FQGNSA. Trimming took 4 bases from V and 3 from J, leaving 9 bases between them. CDR3 length: 14 amino acids. In DNA, the CDR3 is TGTGCCAGCAGCTCATGGACAGCTAATGAAAAACTGTTTTTT. Its protein product is CASSSWTANEKLFF.

This clonotype has a count of ten or more. The V and J genes are TRBV3-1 and TRBJ2-6; D call uncertain. CDR1 is LGHDT and CDR2 is YNNKEL in the germline V gene (reference sequence). Trimming removed 4 bases at V and 0 bases at J, with 10 bases between. This CDR3 has 16 amino acids. The CDR3 DNA reads as TGTGCCAGCAGCCTCGAGGCGATCTCTGGGGCCAACGTCCTGACTTTC. It yields the protein CASSLEAISGANVLTF.

In its sample, this clonotype was seen many times. This sequence joins TRBV12-3 or TRBV12-4 and TRBJ2-3; D perhaps matches TRBD1 (5 bases). Trimming pared 8 bases from V and 3 bases from J, leaving 21 bases between. The CDR3 runs to 16 residues. The CDR3: CASSLGLGAETDTQYF. The CDR3 nucleotides read TGTGCCAGCTCCTTAGGCCTAGGGGCAGAAACAGATACGCAGTATTTT.

The table lists this clonotype with many counts. The chain is built from TRBV27 and TRBJ2-7, with 11 bases aligning to TRBD1. CDR3 length: 16 amino acids. The trim removed 2 bases at V and 2 bases at J, leaving 5 bases unmatched. Germline assignment: CDR1 MNHEY and CDR2 SMNVEV (reference sequence). CDR3 sequence: CASSLGTGGLAYEQYF. The CDR3 region has the DNA TGTGCCAGCAGTTTAGGGACAGGGGGTTTGGCCTACGAGCAGTACTTC.

This clonotype was found many times. The chain combines TRBV4-1 with TRBJ2-7; D is uncertain. Germline CDR1 MGHRA, CDR2 YSYEKL. The CDR3 covers 13 residues. V was clipped by 0 bases and J by 4 bases, with 7 bases between them. This chain's CDR3 is CASSQEGPYEQYF. Here the CDR3 DNA reads TGCGCCAGCAGCCAAGAAGGCCCTTACGAGCAGTACTTC.

A word on this clonotype: Given a much more abundant clone one base away, this may be a read error. The conserved final phenylalanine or tryptophan is absent from the CDR3, which likely points to a read error. The DNA for the CDR3 is TGTGCCAGCAGCCCACCATGGACAGGGGGTTATGAGCAGTTCCTC. Translated, it gives CASSPPWTGGYEQFL. The chain recombines TRBV3-1 with TRBJ2-1, with 10 nucleotides matching TRBD1. Trimming took 4 bases from V and 8 from J; bases not matched to a gene: 8. The CDR3 spans 15 residues. Germline V gives CDR1 LGHDT, CDR2 YNNKEL (reference sequence).

This clonotype was counted ten times or more. The chain recombines TRBV27 with TRBJ1-1; 10 nucleotides line up with TRBD1. This CDR3 is 15 amino acids long. Unmatched junction bases numbered 12, after V lost 10 bases and J lost 4 bases. Per the germline V gene, CDR1 is MNHEY and CDR2 is SMNVEV (reference sequence). DNA for the CDR3: TGTGCCACCTCCGGGACAGGGGAGTTTGGCACTGAAGCTTTCTTT. The encoded protein is CATSGTGEFGTEAFF.

As to this clonotype: A much larger clone sits a single nucleotide away, making a read error possible. This chain connects TRBV3-1 to TRBJ2-2, with 8 positions matching TRBD1. Germline CDR1 LGHDT, CDR2 YNNKEL (reference sequence). This CDR3 is 14 amino acids long. The CDR3, as DNA: TGTACCAGCAGCCAAGGGACAGGACCTGGGGAGCTGTTTTTT. This sequence encodes CTSSQGTGPGELFF.

This clonotype was observed many times. The V call is TRBV19, the J call TRBJ2-2; D is possibly TRBD2 (5 bases). The CDR3 extends over 17 amino acids. CDR1 LNHDA and CDR2 SQIVND come from the germline V gene (reference sequence). V lost 3 bases and J lost 6, with 20 bases in between. The CDR3, as DNA: TGTGCCAGTAGTATCCCGACCCGGGGTTGGACGTCCGGGGAGCTGTTTTTT. Translating gives CASSIPTRGWTSGELFF.

This clonotype was seen ten or more times. The V call is TRBV20-1, the J call TRBJ2-5; TRBD1 matches 9 bases. Germline-derived CDR1 and CDR2 are DFQATT and SNEGSKA (reference sequence). The CDR3 totals 18 residues. Losses at the gene ends were 2 bases for V and 2 bases for J; bases not matched to a gene: 15. CDR3 sequence (DNA): TGCAGTGCTAGATCCTCCGGGACAGGGCAAAGGGGACAAGAGACCCAGTACTTC. It codes for CSARSSGTGQRGQETQYF.

This clonotype was counted at least ten times. J is TRBJ2-7 and V is TRBV7-6; 9 positions agree with TRBD2. V was clipped by 5 bases and J by 1 base; unmatched bases: 9. Germline loops: CDR1 SGHVS, CDR2 FNYEAQ. There are 16 residues in the CDR3. The chain's CDR3 is CASSPHPSGASYEQYF. CDR3 nucleotide sequence: TGTGCCAGCAGCCCCCACCCTAGCGGGGCTTCCTACGAGCAGTACTTC.

This clonotype was seen ten or more times. This chain uses TRBV25-1 with TRBJ1-1; D call uncertain. Looked up from germline, CDR1 is MGHDK and CDR2 is SYGVNS. Trimming removed 1 base at V and 6 bases at J, with 12 bases between. This CDR3 comprises 14 residues. The CDR3 nucleotides read TGTGCCAGCAGTGAATTGGCGAGTTTGGCTGAAGCTTTCTTT. Its protein product is CASSELASLAEAFF. The whole variable domain, filled in from reference TRBV25-1 and TRBJ1-1, reads EADIYQTPRYLVIGTGKKITLECSQTMGHDKMYWYQQDPGMELHLIHYSYGVNSTEKGDLSSESTVSRIRTEHFPLTLESARPSHTSQYLCASSELASLAEAFFGQGTRLTVV.

This clonotype was seen repeatedly, ten times or more. The chain combines TRBV4-1 with TRBJ1-2, with D maybe TRBD1 (5 bases). Germline CDR1 is MGHRA and CDR2 is YSYEKL. The CDR3 spans 14 residues. V was trimmed by 1 base and J by 13 bases, leaving 19 bases between them. The CDR3 region has the DNA TGCGCCAGCAGCCAAGTGGGGCCGACGGATATAGGCACCTTC. This translates into CASSQVGPTDIGTF.

This clonotype was picked up a small number of times. The chain joins TRBV27 to TRBJ1-6; D is uncertain. The CDR3 runs 17 residues. V was clipped by 7 bases and J by 3 bases, with 19 bases between them. Per germline, CDR1 MNHEY and CDR2 SMNVEV (reference sequence). The CDR3 DNA is TGTGCCAGCACCCCTTTTTGGCAGGATAGCTATAATTCACCCCTCCACTTT. Its protein product is CASTPFWQDSYNSPLHF.

In its sample, this clonotype was seen many times. The chain links TRBV29-1 to TRBJ2-7, with D perhaps TRBD2 (6 bases). Germline CDR1 SQVTM, CDR2 ANQGSEA. The CDR3 consists of 13 residues. V was clipped by 2 bases and J by 3 bases, with 11 bases between them. The CDR3 sequence: CSVERDWIYEQYF. The CDR3, as DNA: TGCAGCGTTGAACGGGACTGGATCTACGAGCAGTACTTC.

This clonotype was counted many times. One end of the junction fails to match germline, which may point to a read error. The CDR3 region has the DNA TGCGCCTGCAGCCAAGTGCCCCAAGAGACCCAGTACTTC. Protein sequence: CACSQVPQETQYF. This chain uses TRBV4-3 with TRBJ2-5; D unclear. The length of the CDR3 is 13 residues. Germline V gene lookup returns CDR1 LGHNA and CDR2 YSLEER.

This clonotype was found many times. The rearrangement joins TRBV18 to TRBJ1-2, with D maybe TRBD1 (5 bases). V shed 4 bases and J shed 4 bases, with 13 bases lying between them. There are 14 residues in the CDR3. Germline assignment: CDR1 KGHSH and CDR2 LQKENI. In DNA, the CDR3 is TGTGCCAGCTCACGAGAGGGGTCTTCCTATGGCTACACCTTC. Encoded protein: CASSREGSSYGYTF.

This clonotype was detected many times. The rearrangement joins TRBV19 to TRBJ2-7; weak D call: TRBD1 (6 bases). Trimming removed 7 bases from V and 0 bases from J, with 13 bases in between. Germline assignment: CDR1 LNHDA and CDR2 SQIVND (reference sequence). CDR3 length: 14 amino acids. In DNA form, the CDR3 reads TGTGCCAGTACTGAGGACAGTCTCTCCTACGAGCAGTACTTC. This sequence encodes CASTEDSLSYEQYF.

This clonotype was counted many times. The V call is TRBV4-1, the J call TRBJ2-3; TRBD1 matches at 9 bases. CDR3 length: 15 amino acids. The ends lost 2 bases at V and 8 bases at J; junction bases unmatched: 8. Looked up from germline, CDR1 is MGHRA and CDR2 is YSYEKL. Here the CDR3 reads CASSQLPGQGGTQYF. The DNA of the CDR3 is TGCGCCAGCAGCCAACTACCGGGACAGGGAGGTACGCAGTATTTT.

This clonotype was counted at least ten times. The chain links TRBV13 to TRBJ2-3; D gene unclear. V shed 5 bases and J shed 2 bases, with 5 bases lying between them. Germline CDR1 reads PRHDT; CDR2 reads FYEKMQ (reference sequence). This CDR3 has 12 amino acids. The CDR3 DNA is TGTGCCAGCAGCCGTATCACAGATACGCAGTATTTT. Translation gives CASSRITDTQYF.

At least ten counts were recorded for this clonotype. V usage is TRBV12-3 or TRBV12-4 and J usage is TRBJ2-2; 7 bases are shared with TRBD1. V lost 8 bases and J lost 6; bases outside the gene matches: 3. The CDR3 extends over 12 amino acids. The CDR3 sequence: CASVQGAGELFF. CDR3 coding DNA: TGTGCCAGCGTCCAGGGGGCCGGGGAGCTGTTTTTT.

Regarding this clonotype: Just one base apart from a much larger clone, this may be a read error. The chain recombines TRBV7-9 with TRBJ2-1; 7 bases match TRBD2. Germline V gene data show CDR1 as SEHNR and CDR2 as FQNEAQ (reference sequence). The CDR3 runs 14 residues. The CDR3 region is CASVFGEGYDEQFF. The CDR3 DNA reads as TGTGCCAGCGTTTTCGGGGAGGGCTACGATGAGCAGTTCTTC.

This clonotype was found once. A much larger clone sits a single nucleotide away, making a read error possible. This sequence joins TRBV5-6 and TRBJ1-2, with D tentatively TRBD1 (6 bases). CDR3 length equals 17 residues. Germline lookup yields CDR1 SGHDT and CDR2 YYEEEE. The V end was cut by 7 bases, the J end by 4 bases, with 26 bases between. The CDR3 is CASGPTPSGGASYGYTF. DNA for the CDR3: TGTGCCAGCGGCCCGACCCCGTCGGGGGGCGCATCCTATGGCTACACCTTC.